This T cell receptor (beta chain) was identified during a study of T-cell memory formation after mild COVID-19. Barcoded TCR alpha and TCR beta cDNA libraries with UMIs came from 5'RACE using constant-segment primers. TCRdb itself ran the 5' RACE reads through MiXCR, one entry per CDR3 protein. The repertoire holds 250,000 or so distinct CDR3 sequences, over 9% seen once, with approximately 20% in the top ten. Study-wide results and caveats: Mainly CM and EM harbored the contracting CD4+ clones; mainly EMRA harbored the CD8+ ones.

Germline V gene lookup returns CDR1 MGHRA and CDR2 YSYEKL. The CDR3 totals 15 residues. J lost 7 bases, V lost 3 bases, and 9 bases had no gene match. About this clonotype: Its antigen is as yet unknown.

This chain joins TRBV4-1 and TRBJ2-5, with TRBD2 identical over 9 bases. This receptor was obtained from a man aged 18 to 29 who had mild COVID-19 (a few samples of this study predate the infection). Cell type and time point are not known. The sample consisted of PBMCs or a T cell subset sorted from them (not recorded which). The CDR3 sequence: CASSQLAGARGTQYF. In DNA form, the CDR3 reads TGCGCCAGCAGCCAGTTAGCGGGGGCCAGGGGGACCCAGTACTTC.